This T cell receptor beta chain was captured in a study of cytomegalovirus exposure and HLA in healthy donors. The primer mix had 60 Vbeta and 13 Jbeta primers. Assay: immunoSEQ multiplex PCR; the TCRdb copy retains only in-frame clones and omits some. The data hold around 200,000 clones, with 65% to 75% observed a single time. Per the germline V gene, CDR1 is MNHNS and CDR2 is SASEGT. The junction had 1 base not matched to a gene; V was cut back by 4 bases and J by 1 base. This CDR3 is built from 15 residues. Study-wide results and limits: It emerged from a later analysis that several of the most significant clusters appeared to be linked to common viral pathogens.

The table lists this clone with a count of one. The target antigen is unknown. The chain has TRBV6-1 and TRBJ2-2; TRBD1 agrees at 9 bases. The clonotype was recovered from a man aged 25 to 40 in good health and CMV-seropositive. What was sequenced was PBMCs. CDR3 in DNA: TGTGCCAGCAGTGCGGGACAGGGGAACACCGGGGAGCTGTTTTTT. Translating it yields CASSAGQGNTGELFF.